The TCR beta chain described here comes from a study of blood T cell repertoires in COVID-19. V was trimmed by 3 bases and J by 0 bases, leaving 11 bases between them. CDR1 SGHVS and CDR2 FQNEAQ come from the germline V gene. The CDR3 has 15 residues. Only in-frame clones appear in the TCRdb table, and some are missing; sequencing was by immunoSEQ multiplex PCR. The profile shows 200,000 to 250,000 clones, 90% of them singletons. This sequence joins TRBV7-8 and TRBJ2-5, with D perhaps matching TRBD2 (6 bases). This TCR was sampled from a man between 50 and 59 years old who had been exposed to COVID-19. Input material: PBMCs or T cells enriched from blood (not recorded which). The CDR3 sequence: CASSFWLAHQETQYF. CDR3 nucleotides: TGTGCCAGCAGCTTCTGGCTAGCGCACCAAGAGACCCAGTACTTC.